This TCR beta chain was observed in a study of PD-1 blockade in classical Hodgkin lymphoma. Study findings and constraints: Complete responders' diversity at baseline resembled that of newly diagnosed patients.

Clones were sequenced by immunoSEQ multiplex PCR, and TCRdb holds only the in-frame ones, with some missing. The sample consists of 45,000 to 50,000 clones, about 78% of them appearing once. Germline V gene data show CDR1 as SGHAT and CDR2 as FQNNGV. Trimming left V 5 bases short and J 6 bases short, with 9 bases between. CDR3 length equals 12 residues. On this clone itself: No antigen is known for it.

All the patients suffered relapse after autologous stem cell transplantation, and brentuximab vedotin exposure differed. The J gene is TRBJ2-3, the V gene TRBV11-2, with D unclear. The source is a human donor with classical Hodgkin lymphoma. This sample comprised peripheral blood mononuclear cells (PBMCs), obtained before the second cycle of nivolumab. Written as DNA, the CDR3 is TGTGCCAGCAGCGTAGGTTGGGATACGCAGTATTTT. Translation gives CASSVGWDTQYF. Full variable domain (outside the CDR3, taken from reference TRBV11-2 and TRBJ2-3): EAGVAQSPRYKIIEKRQSVAFWCNPISGHATLYWYQQILGQGPKLLIQFQNNGVVDDSQLPKDRFSAERLKGVDSTLKIQPAKLEDSAVYLCASSVGWDTQYFGPGTRLTVL.